This T cell receptor beta chain was captured in a study of shared clonotypes between healthy human individuals. Findings and limits, study-wide: Limitation of the genetic and exposure-history diversity represented came from the few donors.

This CDR3 has 14 amino acids. The ends lost 3 bases at V and 2 bases at J; junction bases unmatched: 3. The germline V gene encodes CDR1 LGHNA and CDR2 YSLEER. Concerning this clone: Its target is unknown.

DNA at 150 to 200 ng, about 30,000 T cell genomes, went into sorted-subset replicate PCRs. How the authors handled the data: ImmunoSEQ sequences covered only the junction and lacked quality scores; filtering therefore differed. TCRdb keeps only in-frame clones here, not all; method: immunoSEQ multiplex PCR. V and J calls and clone size are given by that table; D and trimming were obtained from the DNA. In the table there are roughly 320,000 clones, around nine tenths of which are singletons. Only Caucasian adults living in Nashville, Tennessee served as donors. The V and J genes are TRBV4-3 and TRBJ1-1; 7 nucleotides agree with TRBD1. The sequence came from a man aged 18 to 30 in good health. Sequenced sample: memory CD8+ T cells sorted from blood. Subset reported: CD45RO+ cells pooled with CCR7-negative TemRA cells. This chain's CDR3 is CASSQGDSNTEAFF. CDR3 coding DNA: TGCGCCAGCAGCCAGGGGGACAGCAACACTGAAGCTTTCTTT.